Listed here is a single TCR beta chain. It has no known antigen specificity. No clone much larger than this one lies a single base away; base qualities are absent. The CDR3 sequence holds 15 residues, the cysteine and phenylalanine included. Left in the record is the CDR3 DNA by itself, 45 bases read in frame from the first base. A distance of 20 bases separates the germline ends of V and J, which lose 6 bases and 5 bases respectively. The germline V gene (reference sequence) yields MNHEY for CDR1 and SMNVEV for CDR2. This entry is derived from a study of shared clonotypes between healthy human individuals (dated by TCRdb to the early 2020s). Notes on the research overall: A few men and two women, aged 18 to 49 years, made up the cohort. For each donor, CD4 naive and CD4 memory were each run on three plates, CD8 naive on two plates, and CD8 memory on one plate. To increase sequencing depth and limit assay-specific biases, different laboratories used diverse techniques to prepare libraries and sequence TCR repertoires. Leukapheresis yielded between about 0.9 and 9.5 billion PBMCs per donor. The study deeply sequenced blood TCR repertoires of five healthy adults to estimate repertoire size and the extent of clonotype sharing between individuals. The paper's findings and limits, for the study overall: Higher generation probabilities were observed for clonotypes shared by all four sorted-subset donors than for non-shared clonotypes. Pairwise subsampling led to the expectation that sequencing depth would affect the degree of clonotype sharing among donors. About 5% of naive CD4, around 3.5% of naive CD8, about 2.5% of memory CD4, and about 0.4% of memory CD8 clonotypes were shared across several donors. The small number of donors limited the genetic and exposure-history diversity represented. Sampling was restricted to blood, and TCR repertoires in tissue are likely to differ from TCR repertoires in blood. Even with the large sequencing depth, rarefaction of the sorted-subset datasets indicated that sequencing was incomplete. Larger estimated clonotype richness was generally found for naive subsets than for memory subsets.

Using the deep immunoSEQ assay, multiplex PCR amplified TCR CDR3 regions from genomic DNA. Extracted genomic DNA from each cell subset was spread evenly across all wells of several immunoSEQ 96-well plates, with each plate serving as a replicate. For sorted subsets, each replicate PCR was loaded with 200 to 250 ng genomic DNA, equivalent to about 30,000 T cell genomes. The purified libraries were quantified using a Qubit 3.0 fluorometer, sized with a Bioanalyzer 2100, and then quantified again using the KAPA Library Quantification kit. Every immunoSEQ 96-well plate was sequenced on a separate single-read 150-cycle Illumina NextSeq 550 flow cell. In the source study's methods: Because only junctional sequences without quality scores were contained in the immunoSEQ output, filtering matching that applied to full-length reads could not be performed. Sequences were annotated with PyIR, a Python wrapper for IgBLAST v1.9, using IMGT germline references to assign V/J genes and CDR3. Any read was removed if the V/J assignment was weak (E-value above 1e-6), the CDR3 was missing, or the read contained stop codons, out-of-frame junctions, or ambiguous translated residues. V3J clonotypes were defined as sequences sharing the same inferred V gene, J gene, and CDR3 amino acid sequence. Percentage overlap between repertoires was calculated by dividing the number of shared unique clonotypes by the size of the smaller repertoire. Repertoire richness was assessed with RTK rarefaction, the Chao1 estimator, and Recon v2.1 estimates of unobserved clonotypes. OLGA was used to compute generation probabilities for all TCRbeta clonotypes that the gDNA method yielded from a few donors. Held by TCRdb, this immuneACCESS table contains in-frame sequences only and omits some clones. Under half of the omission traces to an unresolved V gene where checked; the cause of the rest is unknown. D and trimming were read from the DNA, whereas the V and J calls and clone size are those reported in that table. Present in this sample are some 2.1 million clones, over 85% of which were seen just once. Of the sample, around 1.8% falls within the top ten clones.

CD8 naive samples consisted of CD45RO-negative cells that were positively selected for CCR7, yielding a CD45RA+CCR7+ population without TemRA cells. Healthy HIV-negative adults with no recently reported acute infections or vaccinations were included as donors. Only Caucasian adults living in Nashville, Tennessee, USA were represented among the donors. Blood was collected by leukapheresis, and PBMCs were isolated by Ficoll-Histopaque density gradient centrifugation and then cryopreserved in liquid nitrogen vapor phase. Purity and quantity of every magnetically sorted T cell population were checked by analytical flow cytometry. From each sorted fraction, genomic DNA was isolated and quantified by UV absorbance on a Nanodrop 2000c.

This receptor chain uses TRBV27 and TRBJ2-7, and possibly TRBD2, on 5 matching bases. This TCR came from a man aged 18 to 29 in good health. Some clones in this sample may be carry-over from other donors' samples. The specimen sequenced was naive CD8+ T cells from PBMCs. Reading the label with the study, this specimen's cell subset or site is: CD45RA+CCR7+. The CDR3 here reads CASRPLSGPLNEQYF. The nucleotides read TGTGCCAGCAGACCTCTCAGCGGTCCTTTGAACGAGCAGTACTTC.